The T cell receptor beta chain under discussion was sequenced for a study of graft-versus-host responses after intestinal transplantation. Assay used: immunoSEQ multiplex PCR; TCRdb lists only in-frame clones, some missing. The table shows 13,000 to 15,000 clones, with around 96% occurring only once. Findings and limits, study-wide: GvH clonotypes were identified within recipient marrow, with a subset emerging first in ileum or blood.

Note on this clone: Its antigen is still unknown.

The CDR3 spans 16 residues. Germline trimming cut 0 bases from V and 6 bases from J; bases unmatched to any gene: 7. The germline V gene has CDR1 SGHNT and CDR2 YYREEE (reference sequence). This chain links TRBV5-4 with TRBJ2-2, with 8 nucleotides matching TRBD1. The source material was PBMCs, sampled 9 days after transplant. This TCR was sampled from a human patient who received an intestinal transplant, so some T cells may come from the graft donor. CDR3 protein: CASSLGLRGRSGELFF. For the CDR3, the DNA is TGTGCCAGCAGCTTGGGACTCAGGGGGCGATCCGGGGAGCTGTTTTTT.